This TCR beta chain was obtained from a study of T-cell reconstitution after alpha-beta-depleted transplantation in children. General study points: TCRbeta diversity was high at day 60 in some patients (a result of surviving recipient T cells and thymic progenitors).

This clonotype was seen a few times. As yet, its antigen is unknown. Unique molecular identifiers were built into the TCRbeta library. TCRdb re-called the PCR reads with MiXCR, one entry per CDR3 protein. The sample has 250,000 or so distinct CDR3 sequences; roughly a quarter are singletons. The germline CDR1 and CDR2 sequences are MGHRA and YSYEKL. The CDR3 spans 15 residues. The V gene end was trimmed by 6 bases and the J gene end by 7 bases; junction bases not matched to a gene: 9. The chain recombines TRBV4-1 with TRBJ2-1, with 10 bases identical to TRBD1. The TCR was taken from a female patient between 2 and 15 years old who had a stem cell transplant for congenital amegakaryocytic thrombocytopenia, so the T cells may come from the graft donor. The material sequenced was PBMCs, mostly from graft donor cells, taken 360 days after TCRalphabeta/CD19-depleted stem cell transplant. DNA for the CDR3: TGCGCCAGCAGACGGGGACAGGGGAGGGTTAATGAGCAGTTCTTC. Amino acid sequence: CASRRGQGRVNEQFF.